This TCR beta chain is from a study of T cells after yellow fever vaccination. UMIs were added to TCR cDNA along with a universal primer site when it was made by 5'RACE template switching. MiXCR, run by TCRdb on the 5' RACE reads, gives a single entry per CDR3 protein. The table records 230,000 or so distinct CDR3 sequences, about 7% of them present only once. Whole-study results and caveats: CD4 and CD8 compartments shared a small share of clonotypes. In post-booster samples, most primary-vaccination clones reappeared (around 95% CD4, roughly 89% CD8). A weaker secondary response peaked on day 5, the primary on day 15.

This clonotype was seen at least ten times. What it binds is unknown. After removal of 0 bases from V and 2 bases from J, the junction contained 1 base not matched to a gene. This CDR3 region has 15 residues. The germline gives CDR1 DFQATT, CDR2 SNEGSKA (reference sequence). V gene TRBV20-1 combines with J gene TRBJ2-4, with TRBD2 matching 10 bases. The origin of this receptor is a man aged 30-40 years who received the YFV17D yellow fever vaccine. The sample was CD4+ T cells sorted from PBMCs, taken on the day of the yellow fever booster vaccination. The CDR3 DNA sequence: TGCAGTGCTAGAGATAGCGGGAGGACCAAAAACATTCAGTACTTC. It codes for CSARDSGRTKNIQYF.